These T cell receptor beta chains were read from a single sample in a study of cytomegalovirus exposure and HLA in healthy donors. The protocol was immunoSEQ multiplex PCR, while the TCRdb copy is restricted to in-frame clones and leaves out a portion. The sample shows 150,000 to 200,000 clones, around 78% of them seen only once. The sample was PBMCs. These receptors were obtained from a man between 18 and 29 years old in good health and CMV-seronegative. Both conserved end residues are part of each CDR3. Each record gives: clone size, V gene, J gene, D gene, CDR3 protein, CDR3 DNA. The D gene is left open where the match is weak. Clone size is stated in some rows and not others, as once, few, many or a class when expanded.

few,TRBV5-1,TRBJ2-1,.,CASSFGGRAPGEQFF,TGCGCCAGCAGCTTTGGGGGCCGGGCTCCCGGGGAGCAGTTCTTC
.,TRBV9,TRBJ1-6,.,CASSASGNSPLHF,TGTGCCAGCAGCGCTTCGGGGAATTCACCCCTCCACTTT
.,TRBV5-1,TRBJ2-1,TRBD1,CASSIQTGTGKINEQFF,TGCGCCAGCAGCATTCAGACCGGGACAGGGAAGATCAATGAGCAGTTCTTC
.,TRBV6-5,TRBJ2-1,.,CASSSLSNEQFF,TGTGCCAGCAGTTCCCTGAGCAATGAGCAGTTCTTC
.,TRBV28,TRBJ2-2,.,CAGSPVHTGELFF,TGTGCCGGCAGTCCCGTTCACACCGGGGAGCTGTTTTTT
.,TRBV5-1,TRBJ1-5,TRBD1,CASSPGAGGGQPQHF,TGCGCCAGCAGCCCAGGGGCAGGGGGCGGTCAGCCCCAGCATTTT
.,TRBV7-8,TRBJ1-4,TRBD1,CASSRGTVATNEKLFF,TGTGCCAGCAGCCGCGGGACAGTAGCAACTAATGAAAAACTGTTTTTT
.,TRBV5-4,TRBJ2-1,TRBD2,CASSLDTSGRMYNEQFF,TGTGCCAGCAGCTTGGATACTAGCGGGAGGATGTACAATGAGCAGTTCTTC
.,TRBV6-6,TRBJ2-7,.,CASSSPRGRSYEQYF,TGTGCCAGCAGTTCTCCCAGGGGCAGGTCCTACGAGCAGTACTTC
.,TRBV4-1,TRBJ1-2,.,CASSQDGGRVDYGYTF,TGCGCCAGCAGCCAAGATGGCGGCAGGGTGGACTATGGCTACACCTTC
once,TRBV7-8,TRBJ2-1,.,CASSLPLSSHNEQFF,TGTGCCAGCAGCCTCCCTCTTTCTAGCCACAATGAGCAGTTCTTC
.,TRBV5-1,TRBJ2-7,TRBD2,CASSLRLAGDEQYF,TGCGCCAGCAGCTTGCGTCTAGCGGGAGACGAGCAGTACTTC
.,TRBV7-9,TRBJ1-2,TRBD1,CAMGQDLNYGYTF,TGTGCCATGGGACAGGACTTAAACTATGGCTACACCTTC
.,TRBV27,TRBJ1-2,.,CASSLSERGHYGYTF,TGTGCCAGCAGTTTATCGGAGCGGGGACACTATGGCTACACCTTC
.,TRBV6-5,TRBJ1-4,TRBD1,CASSLGGREKLFF,TGTGCCAGCAGTTTAGGGGGCCGTGAAAAACTGTTTTTT
.,TRBV5-4,TRBJ2-1,.,CASRAWGAYNEQFF,TGTGCCAGCCGAGCTTGGGGGGCCTACAATGAGCAGTTCTTC
few,TRBV2,TRBJ1-6,TRBD1,CASSAVPGQGPGNSPLHF,TGTGCCAGCAGTGCCGTCCCGGGACAGGGTCCCGGTAATTCACCCCTCCACTTT
once,TRBV13,TRBJ2-7,TRBD2,CASSLDHRRSGSREQYF,TGTGCCAGCAGCTTGGACCACCGCCGTAGCGGGAGCCGCGAGCAGTACTTC
.,TRBV5-1,TRBJ2-5,TRBD2,CASSPEGLAEETQYF,TGCGCCAGCAGCCCAGAAGGACTAGCGGAAGAGACCCAGTACTTC
.,TRBV28,TRBJ1-4,.,CASSGDLDLATNEKLFF,TGTGCCAGCAGTGGCGACCTGGACTTAGCAACTAATGAAAAACTGTTTTTT
.,TRBV9,TRBJ1-4,TRBD1,CASSVGGGNEKLFF,TGTGCCAGCAGCGTAGGAGGGGGCAATGAAAAACTGTTTTTT
.,TRBV4-2,TRBJ2-1,TRBD2,CASSQDRASGGAQQFF,TGTGCCAGCAGCCAAGATCGGGCTAGCGGGGGGGCTCAGCAGTTCTTC
once,TRBV28,TRBJ1-2,.,CASNRAGTNGYTF,TGTGCCAGCAATAGAGCCGGGACTAATGGCTACACCTTC
.,TRBV9,TRBJ2-3,TRBD2,CASSGTSGGTDTQYF,TGTGCCAGCAGCGGTACTAGCGGGGGTACAGATACGCAGTATTTT
.,TRBV7-9,TRBJ1-2,TRBD1,CASSLDRGTNYGYTF,TGTGCCAGCAGCCTGGACAGGGGTACTAACTATGGCTACACCTTC
.,TRBV2,TRBJ2-6,TRBD1,CASWHRGRGGANVLTF,TGTGCCAGCTGGCACAGGGGGCGAGGTGGGGCCAACGTCCTGACTTTC
.,TRBV18,TRBJ2-4,TRBD1,CASSPQGAKNIQYF,TGTGCCAGCTCACCACAGGGGGCGAAAAACATTCAGTACTTC
.,TRBV7-6,TRBJ2-3,TRBD1,CASSVGQGASDTQYF,TGTGCCAGCAGCGTGGGACAGGGGGCATCAGATACGCAGTATTTT
.,TRBV6-5,TRBJ2-5,TRBD2,CASSYSPGLATKTQYF,TGTGCCAGCAGTTACTCACCGGGACTAGCGACGAAGACTCAGTACTTC
.,TRBV5-6,TRBJ1-3,TRBD1,CASSRGGLSGNTIYF,TGTGCCAGCAGCCGAGGGGGCCTCTCTGGAAACACCATATATTTT
.,TRBV5-6,TRBJ1-1,TRBD1,CASSLTGRNTEAFF,TGTGCCAGCAGCCTGACAGGGAGGAACACTGAAGCTTTCTTT
.,TRBV5-1,TRBJ2-5,.,CASSLGQAQETQYF,TGCGCCAGCAGCTTGGGTCAGGCTCAAGAGACCCAGTACTTC
.,TRBV27,TRBJ1-3,.,CASSLRVPSSGNTIYF,TGTGCCAGCAGTTTACGGGTCCCGAGCTCTGGAAACACCATATATTTT
.,TRBV2,TRBJ2-7,.,CASSVTFTYYEQYF,TGTGCCAGCAGTGTGACTTTCACCTATTACGAGCAGTACTTC
.,TRBV10-1,TRBJ2-1,TRBD2,CASSEPGASGRAEQFF,TGCGCCAGCAGTGAGCCTGGGGCTAGCGGGAGGGCCGAGCAGTTCTTC
.,TRBV19,TRBJ1-1,.,CASSATLGNRESAFF,TGTGCCAGTAGTGCCACCCTTGGGAACAGGGAGTCAGCTTTCTTT
.,TRBV25-1,TRBJ2-7,TRBD2,CASSDVVAGGKSNEQYF,TGTGCCAGCAGTGATGTCGTAGCGGGGGGGAAGTCGAACGAGCAGTACTTC
.,TRBV19,TRBJ1-5,TRBD1,CASSLSTGSNYQPQHF,TGTGCCAGTAGTCTCTCGACAGGGAGCAATTATCAGCCCCAGCATTTT
.,TRBV6-1,TRBJ2-5,TRBD2,CASSAGGRVQETQYF,TGTGCCAGCAGTGCGGGGGGGCGGGTCCAAGAGACCCAGTACTTC
.,TRBV28,TRBJ2-5,TRBD1,CASMWGTGVETQYF,TGTGCCAGCATGTGGGGGACAGGGGTCGAGACCCAGTACTTC